This TCR beta chain was recovered during a study of shared clonotypes between healthy human individuals. TCRdb keeps only in-frame clones here, not all; method: immunoSEQ multiplex PCR. The sample yields under 2.5 million clones, roughly 92% seen once. Of note for this clone: Its antigen is still unknown.

General study results and limits: Generation probability values for non-shared clonotypes were lower than those for clonotypes shared by all four donors.

The sequencing input was naive CD4+ T cells from PBMCs. Noted subset: CD45RA+ positively selected. The sequence was collected from a young man in good health. Some clones in this sample may be carry-over from other donors' samples.

The CDR3 DNA follows: TGTGCCAGCAGCTTAGTAGCCACCGGGGAGCTGTTTTTT. This sequence encodes CASSLVATGELFF. This chain links TRBV11-2 with TRBJ2-2; D is ambiguous. CDR3 length: 13 amino acids. Germline V CDR1 and CDR2: SGHAT, FQNNGV. With 1 base removed from V and 4 bases from J, the gap between germline ends came to 4 bases.